This TCR beta chain was profiled in a study of T cell repertoires in cytomegalovirus infection. Study as a whole: Both a matching HLA type and CMV infection were indicated by public TCR beta signatures. Whole-study results and caveats: HLA-C-restricted CMV clonotypes gave the most frequent clonotype in two of eight donors. Cumulative frequency of public TCR beta families picked out carriers of CMV plus the relevant HLA.

V gave up 5 bases and J gave up 13 bases, with 24 bases separating them. The CDR3 spans 15 residues. TCRdb processed the reads anew with MiXCR; each CDR3 protein has one entry. The data hold roughly 200,000 distinct CDR3 sequences, with about 17% observed a single time. A word on this clonotype: Its target is unknown.

The origin of this receptor is a human donor in good health (CMV status not recorded). Some clones in this sample may be carry-over from other donors' samples. The chain joins TRBV12-3 or TRBV12-4 to TRBJ2-1; TRBD2 is a possible D gene (6 bases). Specimen: CD8+ T cells from PBMCs. The CDR3, as DNA: TGTGCCAGCAGTCCCCCGAGTCCCGGGGGAAAAGAACAGTTCTTC. Its translation is CASSPPSPGGKEQFF.